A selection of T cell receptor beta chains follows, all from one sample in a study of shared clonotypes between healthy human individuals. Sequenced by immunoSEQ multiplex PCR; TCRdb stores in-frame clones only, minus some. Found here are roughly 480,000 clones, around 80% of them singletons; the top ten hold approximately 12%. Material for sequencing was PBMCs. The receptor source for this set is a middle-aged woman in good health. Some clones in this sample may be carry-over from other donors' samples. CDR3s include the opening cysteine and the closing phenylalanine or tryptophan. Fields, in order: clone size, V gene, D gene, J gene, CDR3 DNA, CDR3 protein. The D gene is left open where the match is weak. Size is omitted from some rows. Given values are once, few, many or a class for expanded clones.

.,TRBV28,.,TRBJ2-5,TGTGCCAGCAGGCCCGGACGGGTAATTCAAGAGACCCAGTACTTC,CASRPGRVIQETQYF
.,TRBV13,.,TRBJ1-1,TGTGCCAGCAGCTCGCCCCTGGACGGGAACACTGAAGCTTTCTTT,CASSSPLDGNTEAFF
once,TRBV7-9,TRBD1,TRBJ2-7,TGTGCCAGCAGCTTTCCGGGACAGGTTCAGGAGCAGTACTTC,CASSFPGQVQEQYF
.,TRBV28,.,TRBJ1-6,TGTGCCAGCAGTTTAAACGGGTTTAGTAATTCACCCCTCCACTTT,CASSLNGFSNSPLHF
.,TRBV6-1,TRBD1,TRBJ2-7,TGTGCCAGCAGTGCAACGGGACAGGCGTACGAGCAGTACTTC,CASSATGQAYEQYF
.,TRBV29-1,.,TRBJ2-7,TGCAGCGTTGAAGAATCGGGCTTGCCTCTCCAGTACTTC,CSVEESGLPLQYF
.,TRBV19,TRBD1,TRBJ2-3,TGTGCCAGTAGTTCGGACAGGCGGGATACGCAGTATTTT,CASSSDRRDTQYF
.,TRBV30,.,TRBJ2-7,TGTGCCTGGACCAACGGGGGAGGGCAGTACTTC,CAWTNGGGQYF
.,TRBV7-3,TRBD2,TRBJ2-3,TGTGCCAGCAGCTTGATAGCGGGAGAGGACACAGATACGCAGTATTTT,CASSLIAGEDTDTQYF
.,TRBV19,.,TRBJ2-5,TGTGCCAGTAGTACAACAAGGTTTCAAGAGACCCAGTACTTC,CASSTTRFQETQYF
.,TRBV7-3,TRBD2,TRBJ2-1,TGTGCCAGCAGCAGATTTAGCGGGGGTTCCTACAATGAGCAGTTCTTC,CASSRFSGGSYNEQFF
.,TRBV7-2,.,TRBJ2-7,TGTGCCAGCAGCTCCTCATACCGCTCCGAGCAGTACTTC,CASSSSYRSEQYF
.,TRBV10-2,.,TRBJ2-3,TGCGCCAGCAGTCGGCCAGCCAACACAGATACGCAGTATTTT,CASSRPANTDTQYF
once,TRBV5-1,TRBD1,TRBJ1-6,TGCGCCAGCAGCCTTGGGACAGGGGGTTCACCCCTCCACTTT,CASSLGTGGSPLHF
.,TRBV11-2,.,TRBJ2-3,TGTGCCAGCAGCTTAGTGGGGAGCGGAGATACGCAGTATTTT,CASSLVGSGDTQYF
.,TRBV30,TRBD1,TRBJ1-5,TGTGCCTGGAGTGCTGGACAGGAGAATCAGCCCCAGCATTTT,CAWSAGQENQPQHF
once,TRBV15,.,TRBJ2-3,TGTGCCACCAGCAGGAGGACAGCTAGCACAGATACGCAGTATTTT,CATSRRTASTDTQYF
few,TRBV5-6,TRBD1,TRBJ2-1,TGTGCCAGCAGCGCAGACACCGGGACAGGGGGCAATGAGCAGTTCTTC,CASSADTGTGGNEQFF
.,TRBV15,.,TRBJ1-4,TGTGCCACCAGCAGAGATTTGAGATCAACTAATGAAAAACTGTTTTTT,CATSRDLRSTNEKLFF
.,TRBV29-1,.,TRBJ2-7,TGCAGCGTTGAACGGAGGGACAAATACGAGCAGTACTTC,CSVERRDKYEQYF
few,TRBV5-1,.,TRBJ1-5,TGCGCCAGCAGCCCGGACAGTAGCAATCAGCCCCAGCATTTT,CASSPDSSNQPQHF
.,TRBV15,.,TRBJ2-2,TGTGCCACCAAGGCGGGACACGGCACCGGGGAGCTGTTTTTT,CATKAGHGTGELFF
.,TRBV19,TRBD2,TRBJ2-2,TGTGCCAGTAGCGGACTAGCGGGAGGGTACACCGGGGAGCTGTTTTTT,CASSGLAGGYTGELFF
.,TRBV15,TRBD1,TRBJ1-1,TGTGCCACCAGCACCCGACAGGGCTACCCCCCGAACACTGAAGCTTTCTTT,CATSTRQGYPPNTEAFF
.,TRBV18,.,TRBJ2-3,TGTGCCAGCTCACCACTTTTCGGGCGGGACACCCACTATACGCAGTATTTT,CASSPLFGRDTHYTQYF
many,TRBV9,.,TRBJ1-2,TGTGCCAGCAGCGTAAGGGATGGGAACTATGGCTACACCTTC,CASSVRDGNYGYTF
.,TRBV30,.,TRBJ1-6,TGTGCCTGGAGTAGGGCCACTAGAAGGAATTCACCCCTCCACTTT,CAWSRATRRNSPLHF
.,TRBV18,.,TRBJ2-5,TGTGCCAGCTCACCAGAGGGAGAGACCCAGTACTTC,CASSPEGETQYF
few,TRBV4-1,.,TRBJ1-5,TGCGCCAGCAGCCAAGAAGTGCGACAGCCCCAGCATTTT,CASSQEVRQPQHF
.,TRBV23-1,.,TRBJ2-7,TGCGCCAGCAGTCATCACAATTTCTACGAGCAGTACTTC,CASSHHNFYEQYF
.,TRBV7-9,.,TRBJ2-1,TGTGCCAGCAGCTTAGGATCCCCGGGGTCGGATGAGCAGTTCTTC,CASSLGSPGSDEQFF
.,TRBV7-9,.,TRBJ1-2,TGTGCCATCCCCAGAGGGGTTGGCTACACCTTC,CAIPRGVGYTF
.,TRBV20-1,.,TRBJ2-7,TGCAGTGCTGGCAGCTCCTACGAGCAGTACTTC,CSAGSSYEQYF
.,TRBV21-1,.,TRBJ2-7,TGTGCCAGCACGCGAGGGTCAAACTACGAGCAGTACTTC,CASTRGSNYEQYF
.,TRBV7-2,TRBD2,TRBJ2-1,TGTGCCAGCAGCTTAGGGGCGGGAGGTAGTGGGGATGAGCAGTTCTTC,CASSLGAGGSGDEQFF
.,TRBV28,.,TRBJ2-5,TGTGCCAGCAGTTTGGAGCCCACACAAGAGACCCAGTACTTC,CASSLEPTQETQYF
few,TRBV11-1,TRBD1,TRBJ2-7,TGTGCCAGCAGCCCCTGGGACAGAACCTACGAGCAGTACTTC,CASSPWDRTYEQYF
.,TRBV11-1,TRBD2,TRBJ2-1,TGTGCCAGCAGCTTAGCAAGCGGGGCCGTCAATGAGCAGTTCTTC,CASSLASGAVNEQFF
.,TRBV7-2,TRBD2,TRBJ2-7,TGTGCCAGCAGCCCTAGGTGGGGGGGGTACGAGCAGTACTTC,CASSPRWGGYEQYF
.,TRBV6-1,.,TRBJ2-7,TGTGCCAGCAGTGATGTGGTCAGAGACTACGAGCAGTACTTC,CASSDVVRDYEQYF
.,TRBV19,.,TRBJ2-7,TGTGCCAGTACTAAGGGGGGCTCCTACGAGCAGTACTTC,CASTKGGSYEQYF
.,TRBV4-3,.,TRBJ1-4,TGCGCCAGCAGCCAAGATGGCAGGGCCAATGAAAAACTGTTTTTT,CASSQDGRANEKLFF